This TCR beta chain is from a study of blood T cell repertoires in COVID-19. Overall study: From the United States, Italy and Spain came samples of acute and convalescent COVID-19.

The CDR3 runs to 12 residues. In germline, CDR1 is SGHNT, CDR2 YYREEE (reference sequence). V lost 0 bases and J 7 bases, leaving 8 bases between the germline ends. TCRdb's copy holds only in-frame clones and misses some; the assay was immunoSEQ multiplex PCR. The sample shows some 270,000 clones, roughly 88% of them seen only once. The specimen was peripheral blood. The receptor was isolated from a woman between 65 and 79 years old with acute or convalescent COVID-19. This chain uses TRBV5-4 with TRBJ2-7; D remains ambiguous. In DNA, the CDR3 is TGTGCCAGCAGCTTGGTAGGCAGGGAGCAGTACTTC. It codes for CASSLVGREQYF. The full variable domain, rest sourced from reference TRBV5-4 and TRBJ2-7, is ETGVTQSPTHLIKTRGQQVTLRCSSQSGHNTVSWYQQALGQGPQFIFQYYREEENGRGNFPPRFSGLQFPNYSSELNVNALELDDSALYLCASSLVGREQYFGPGTRLTVT.